What follows are 9 T cell receptor beta chains derived from one specimen sequenced in a study of CD8 T cells in Susac syndrome. RNA totalling about 0.5 to 1 ug underwent reverse transcription with random hexamers. TCRdb redid the calling of the immunoSEQ multiplex PCR reads with MiXCR, one entry per CDR3 protein. The repertoire holds about 180,000 distinct CDR3 sequences, with approximately 95% as singletons. Sequencing was carried out using CD4+ T cells from PBMCs. These receptors all come from a human donor with multiple sclerosis.

J is TRBJ1-2 and V is TRBV5-6; D ambiguous. The CDR3 sequence is 14 residues long. CDR1 is SGHDT and CDR2 is YYEEEE in the germline V gene. V gave up 1 base and J gave up 7 bases, with 14 bases separating them. This CDR3 reads CASSLTPLGRGYTF. CDR3 DNA sequence: TGTGCCAGCAGCTTGACACCTTTAGGACGTGGCTACACCTTC.

The rearrangement uses TRBV29-1 and TRBJ2-3, with 14 bases aligning to TRBD2. This CDR3 is built from 15 residues. V lost 6 bases, J lost 9 bases, and 11 bases stayed unmatched. The germline V gene has CDR1 SQVTM and CDR2 ANQGSEA. CDR3 in amino acids: CSVGLAGATSRTQYF. The CDR3 DNA follows: TGCAGCGTGGGACTAGCGGGGGCGACGAGTCGGACGCAGTATTTT.

This rearrangement joins TRBV19 to TRBJ1-6; no clear D. Germline V gene data show CDR1 as LNHDA and CDR2 as SQIVND (reference sequence). The CDR3 loop spans 12 amino acids. V dropped 9 bases and J dropped 5 bases, with 8 bases sitting between them. CDR3 protein: CASQKNNSPLHF. The CDR3 DNA follows: TGTGCCAGCCAGAAGAATAATTCACCCCTCCACTTT.

The V gene is TRBV2, the J gene TRBJ2-7, with 12 bases that match TRBD2. The CDR3 sequence is 16 residues long. J was trimmed by 5 bases and V by 0 bases; bases with no gene match: 5. Per germline, CDR1 SNHLY and CDR2 FYNNEI. The chain's CDR3 is CASSEALAGGPHEQYF. For the CDR3, the DNA is TGTGCCAGCAGTGAAGCTCTAGCGGGGGGGCCCCACGAGCAGTACTTC.

This chain uses TRBV12-3 or TRBV12-4 with TRBJ1-5; D uncertain. Trimming stripped 4 bases from V and 2 bases from J, with 3 bases between. This CDR3 contains 12 residues. CDR3 DNA sequence: TGTGCCAGCAGTTGGGGCAATCAGCCCCAGCATTTT. Translation: CASSWGNQPQHF.

The V and J genes are TRBV6-6 and TRBJ2-6, with D possibly being TRBD1 (5 bases). Germline CDR1 reads MNHNY; CDR2 reads SVGAGI (reference sequence). The V end was cut by 6 bases, the J end by 0 bases, with 12 bases between. This CDR3 contains 16 residues. The CDR3 is CASSLYRPSGANVLTF. The CDR3 nucleotides read TGTGCCAGCAGCCTCTACAGGCCCTCTGGGGCCAACGTCCTGACTTTC.

The chain is built from TRBV20-1 and TRBJ2-3; D gene unclear. The length of the CDR3 is 13 residues. Germline V gives CDR1 DFQATT, CDR2 SNEGSKA (reference sequence). V was trimmed by 2 bases and J by 5 bases, leaving 11 bases between them. CDR3 DNA: TGCAGTGCTAGATTATCGGGTCGAGATACGCAGTATTTT. As protein: CSARLSGRDTQYF.

This clonotype was seen just once. This chain links TRBV5-4 with TRBJ2-7; 7 bases line up with TRBD2. CDR1 and CDR2 (germline): SGHNT, YYREEE (reference sequence). There are 15 residues in the CDR3. With V trimmed by 4 bases and J by 0 bases, 7 bases remained unmatched. This CDR3 is CASSRSGRGSYEQYF. As DNA, the CDR3 is TGTGCCAGCAGCCGCAGTGGGAGGGGCTCCTACGAGCAGTACTTC.

The chain uses TRBV6-5 and TRBJ1-6, with D uncertain. CDR3 length equals 17 residues. CDR1 is MNHEY, CDR2 SVGAGI, per germline. The germline V and J ends were trimmed by 2 bases and 7 bases, with 18 bases remaining between them. The DNA for the CDR3 is TGTGCCAGCAGTTACGGGTCCAGGAACTCCCCCAATTCACCCCTCCACTTT. This sequence encodes CASSYGSRNSPNSPLHF.